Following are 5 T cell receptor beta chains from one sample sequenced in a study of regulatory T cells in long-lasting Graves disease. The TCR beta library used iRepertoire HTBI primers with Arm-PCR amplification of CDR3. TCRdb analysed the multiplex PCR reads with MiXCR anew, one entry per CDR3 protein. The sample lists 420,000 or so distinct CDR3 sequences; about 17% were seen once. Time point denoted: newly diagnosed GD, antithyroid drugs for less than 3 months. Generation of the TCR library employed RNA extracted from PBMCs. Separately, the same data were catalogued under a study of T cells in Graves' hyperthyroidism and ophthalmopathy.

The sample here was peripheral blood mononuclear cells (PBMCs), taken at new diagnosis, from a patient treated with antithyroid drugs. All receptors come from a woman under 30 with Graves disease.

The CDR3 DNA is TGTGCCAGCAGCCCCGCAAACTGGGCTGAAGCTTTCTTT. Protein sequence: CASSPANWAEAFF. V is TRBV3-1 and J is TRBJ1-1; no reliable D call. Per germline, CDR1 LGHDT and CDR2 YNNKEL (reference sequence). The CDR3 runs 13 residues. V lost 4 bases and J 6 bases, leaving 12 bases between the germline ends.

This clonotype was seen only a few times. CDR3 sequence (DNA): TGTGCCAGCAACCGGGACTCCGACTCCGCCGAGCAGTACTTC. Amino acid sequence: CASNRDSDSAEQYF. The chain employs TRBV5-4 and TRBJ2-7, with D tentatively TRBD2 (6 bases). Per the germline V gene, CDR1 is SGHNT and CDR2 is YYREEE (reference sequence). CDR3 length: 14 residues. V lost 6 bases and J lost 6, with 19 bases in between.

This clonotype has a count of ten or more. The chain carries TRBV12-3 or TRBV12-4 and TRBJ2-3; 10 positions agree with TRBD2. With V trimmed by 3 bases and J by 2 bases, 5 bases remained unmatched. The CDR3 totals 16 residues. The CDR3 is CASSFWTSGFTDTQYF. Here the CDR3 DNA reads TGTGCCAGCAGTTTTTGGACTAGCGGTTTCACAGATACGCAGTATTTT.

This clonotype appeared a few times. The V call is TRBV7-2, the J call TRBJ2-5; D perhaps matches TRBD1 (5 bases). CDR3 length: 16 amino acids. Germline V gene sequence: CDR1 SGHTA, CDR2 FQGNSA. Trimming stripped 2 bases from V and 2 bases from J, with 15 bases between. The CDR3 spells CASSLLFTGSQETQYF. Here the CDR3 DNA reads TGTGCCAGCAGCTTATTGTTTACAGGATCACAAGAGACCCAGTACTTC.

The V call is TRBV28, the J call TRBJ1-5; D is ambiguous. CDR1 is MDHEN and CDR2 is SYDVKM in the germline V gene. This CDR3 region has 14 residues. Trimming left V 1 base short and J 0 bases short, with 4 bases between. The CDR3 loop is CASSLFNSNQPQHF. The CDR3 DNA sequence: TGTGCCAGCAGTTTATTTAATAGCAATCAGCCCCAGCATTTT.